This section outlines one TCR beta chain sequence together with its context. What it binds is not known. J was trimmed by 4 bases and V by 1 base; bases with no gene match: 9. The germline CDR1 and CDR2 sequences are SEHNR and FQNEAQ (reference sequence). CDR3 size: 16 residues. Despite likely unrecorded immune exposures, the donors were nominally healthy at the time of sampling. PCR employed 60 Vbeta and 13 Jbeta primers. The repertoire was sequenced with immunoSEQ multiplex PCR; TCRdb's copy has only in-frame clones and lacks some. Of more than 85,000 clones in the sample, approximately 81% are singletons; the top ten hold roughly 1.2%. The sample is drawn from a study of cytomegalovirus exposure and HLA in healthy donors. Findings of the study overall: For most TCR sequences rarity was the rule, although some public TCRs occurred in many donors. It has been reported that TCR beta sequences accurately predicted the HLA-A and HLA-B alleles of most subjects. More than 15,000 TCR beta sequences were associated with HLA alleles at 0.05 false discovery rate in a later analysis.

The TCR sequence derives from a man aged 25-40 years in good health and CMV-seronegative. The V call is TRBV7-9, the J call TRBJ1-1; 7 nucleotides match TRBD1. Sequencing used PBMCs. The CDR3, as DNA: TGTGCCAGCAGCTTAGGACAGGGAGTCGGTCGCACTGAAGCTTTCTTT. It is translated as CASSLGQGVGRTEAFF.